The TCR beta chain described here comes from a study of beta chain features in type 1 diabetes. Study-level points and caveats: Within each of all four CD4+ subsets, Type 1 diabetes patients had TCRB CDR3s that were moderately but significantly shorter. Overrepresentation of cells with high TCR expression could result from cDNA sequencing.

The whole isolated RNA underwent reverse transcription, so sequencing captured expressed TCRB transcripts. TCRdb's table, derived via immunoSEQ multiplex PCR, lists solely in-frame clones and lacks some. Among around 120,000 clones listed, 15% to 20% were seen once. Germline V CDR1 and CDR2: MNHEY, SMNVEV (reference sequence). The CDR3 runs 13 residues. Trimming left V 4 bases short and J 8 bases short, with 9 bases between. A word on this clone: Its target is unknown.

Sequenced input: central memory CD4+ T cells from blood. This sequence joins TRBV27 and TRBJ1-6; possible D gene TRBD1, 5 bases. The sequence derives from a man between 18 and 29 years old with type 1 diabetes. CDR3 nucleotides: TGTGCCAGCAGTTACTGGGGCGATTCACCCCTCCACTTT. This encodes CASSYWGDSPLHF.